This entry features one TCR beta chain sequence. This clone has just one count. What this receptor recognizes is not known. No clone much larger than this one lies a single base away; base qualities are absent. The data originate from a study of blood T cell repertoires in COVID-19 (TCRdb year 2020). A note on the overall study: The collaborator samples originated in the United States, Italy and Spain and spanned the acute and convalescent phases of COVID-19. The material from the prospective study consisted of cDNA or gDNA derived from T cells, B-cell-depleted T cells, or PBMCs. Subjects who had been exposed to COVID-19, were actively infected with it, or had recovered from it provided the deeply sampled blood TCRbeta repertoires that made up the dataset. The repertoires were made available in a free public database intended to serve as a resource for research on the immune response to SARS-CoV-2. Samples were obtained from the ongoing ImmuneRACE study (first 160 participants) and from 1,200 or so subjects provided by 6 global collaborators. Sample metadata almost always included a de-identified subject ID, COVID-19 status, age in years and sex. HLA class I and class II types, where available, came from metadata supplied by the sample provider rather than from assay-based typing. On the study overall, not on this receptor specifically: Clinical and demographic metadata were provided uncurated, with the amount varying by source and participant.

From the germline V gene, CDR1 is MNHNS and CDR2 is SASEGT. From its cysteine to its phenylalanine, the CDR3 spans 16 amino acids. The DNA shown is the 48-base CDR3, in frame from base 1. V lost 2 bases and J lost 1 base; the stretch between them is 14 bases long. The immunoSEQ Assay, a bias-controlled multiplex PCR, was used to amplify TCRbeta CDR3 regions from genomic DNA. Regarding the original processing steps: Within the assay, amplification of reference gene primers was used to estimate how many nucleated cells each sample contained. To quantify the absolute abundance of each unique TCRbeta CDR3 rearrangement, sequence reads were collapsed and filtered. For each sample, productive Simpson clonality was calculated as the square root of Simpson's diversity index across productive rearrangements. Held by TCRdb, this immuneACCESS table contains in-frame sequences only and omits some clones. Under half of the omission traces to an unresolved V gene where checked; the cause of the rest is unknown. The V and J calls and clone size were taken over from that table, and D and trimming were inferred from the DNA. This sample gives about 55,000 clones in total; 75% to 95% of them show up just once. The ten top clones hold 16% of the sample.

Whole blood was collected in K2EDTA tubes by collaborating institutions according to the institutions' own protocols. For TCRbeta analysis, collaborators shipped samples in one of three forms: frozen whole blood, isolated PBMCs, or DNA extracted from either of those sample types. The V and J segments used are TRBV6-1 and TRBJ1-1; TRBD1 is perhaps the D gene, given 5 matching bases. Sample: peripheral blood. The receptor was derived from a man older than 75 with acute or convalescent COVID-19. CDR3 reads: CASSEWRGARNTEAFF. At the DNA level, the sequence is TGTGCCAGCAGTGAATGGAGGGGCGCACGGAACACTGAAGCTTTCTTT.